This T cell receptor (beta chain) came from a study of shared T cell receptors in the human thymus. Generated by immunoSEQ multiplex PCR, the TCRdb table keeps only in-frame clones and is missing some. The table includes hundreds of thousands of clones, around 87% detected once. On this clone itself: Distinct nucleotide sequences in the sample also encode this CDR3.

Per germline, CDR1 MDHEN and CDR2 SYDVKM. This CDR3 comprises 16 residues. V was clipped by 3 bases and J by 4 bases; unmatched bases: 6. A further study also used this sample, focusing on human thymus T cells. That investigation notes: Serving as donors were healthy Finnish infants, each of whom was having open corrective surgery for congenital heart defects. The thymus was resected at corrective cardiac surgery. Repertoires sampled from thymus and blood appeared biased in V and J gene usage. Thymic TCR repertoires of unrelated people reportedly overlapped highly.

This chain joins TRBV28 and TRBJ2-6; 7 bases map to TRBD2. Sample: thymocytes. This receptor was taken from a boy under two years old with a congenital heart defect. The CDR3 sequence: CASSLGGVSGANVLTF. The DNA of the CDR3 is TGTGCCAGCAGTTTGGGAGGGGTATCGGGGGCCAACGTCCTGACTTTC.